A single T cell receptor beta chain is shown here with its context. No antigen is known for it. The data were taken from a study of T cells in Graves' hyperthyroidism and ophthalmopathy. Overall study: Peripheral blood collection took place at initial diagnosis, before any treatment. Regarding the study as a whole: Most thyroid-expanded clonotypes above 0.001 were also found in blood.

Amplification yielded TCR beta CDR3 regions, with RNA transcripts as the source. First-round RT-PCR with HTBI primers amplified the TCR CDR3 region. Each CDR3 protein gets one entry after TCRdb re-called the multiplex PCR reads with MiXCR. This sample has about 620,000 distinct CDR3 sequences, with roughly 15% found just once. The patients, who ranged from 18 to 65 in age, presented with newly diagnosed hyperthyroidism lasting under 2 months. CDR3 length: 15 residues. CDR1 is SGDLS, CDR2 YYNGEE, per germline. Trimming took 4 bases from V and 0 from J, leaving 12 bases between them. The chain couples TRBV9 to TRBJ2-3; D possibly corresponds to TRBD1 (5 bases). The clonotype originates from a woman younger than 45 with Graves' hyperthyroidism. Sequencing was done on a sample of blood. This CDR3 is CASSPRTFSTDTQYF. CDR3 nucleotides: TGTGCCAGCAGCCCGCGGACATTTAGCACAGATACGCAGTATTTT.